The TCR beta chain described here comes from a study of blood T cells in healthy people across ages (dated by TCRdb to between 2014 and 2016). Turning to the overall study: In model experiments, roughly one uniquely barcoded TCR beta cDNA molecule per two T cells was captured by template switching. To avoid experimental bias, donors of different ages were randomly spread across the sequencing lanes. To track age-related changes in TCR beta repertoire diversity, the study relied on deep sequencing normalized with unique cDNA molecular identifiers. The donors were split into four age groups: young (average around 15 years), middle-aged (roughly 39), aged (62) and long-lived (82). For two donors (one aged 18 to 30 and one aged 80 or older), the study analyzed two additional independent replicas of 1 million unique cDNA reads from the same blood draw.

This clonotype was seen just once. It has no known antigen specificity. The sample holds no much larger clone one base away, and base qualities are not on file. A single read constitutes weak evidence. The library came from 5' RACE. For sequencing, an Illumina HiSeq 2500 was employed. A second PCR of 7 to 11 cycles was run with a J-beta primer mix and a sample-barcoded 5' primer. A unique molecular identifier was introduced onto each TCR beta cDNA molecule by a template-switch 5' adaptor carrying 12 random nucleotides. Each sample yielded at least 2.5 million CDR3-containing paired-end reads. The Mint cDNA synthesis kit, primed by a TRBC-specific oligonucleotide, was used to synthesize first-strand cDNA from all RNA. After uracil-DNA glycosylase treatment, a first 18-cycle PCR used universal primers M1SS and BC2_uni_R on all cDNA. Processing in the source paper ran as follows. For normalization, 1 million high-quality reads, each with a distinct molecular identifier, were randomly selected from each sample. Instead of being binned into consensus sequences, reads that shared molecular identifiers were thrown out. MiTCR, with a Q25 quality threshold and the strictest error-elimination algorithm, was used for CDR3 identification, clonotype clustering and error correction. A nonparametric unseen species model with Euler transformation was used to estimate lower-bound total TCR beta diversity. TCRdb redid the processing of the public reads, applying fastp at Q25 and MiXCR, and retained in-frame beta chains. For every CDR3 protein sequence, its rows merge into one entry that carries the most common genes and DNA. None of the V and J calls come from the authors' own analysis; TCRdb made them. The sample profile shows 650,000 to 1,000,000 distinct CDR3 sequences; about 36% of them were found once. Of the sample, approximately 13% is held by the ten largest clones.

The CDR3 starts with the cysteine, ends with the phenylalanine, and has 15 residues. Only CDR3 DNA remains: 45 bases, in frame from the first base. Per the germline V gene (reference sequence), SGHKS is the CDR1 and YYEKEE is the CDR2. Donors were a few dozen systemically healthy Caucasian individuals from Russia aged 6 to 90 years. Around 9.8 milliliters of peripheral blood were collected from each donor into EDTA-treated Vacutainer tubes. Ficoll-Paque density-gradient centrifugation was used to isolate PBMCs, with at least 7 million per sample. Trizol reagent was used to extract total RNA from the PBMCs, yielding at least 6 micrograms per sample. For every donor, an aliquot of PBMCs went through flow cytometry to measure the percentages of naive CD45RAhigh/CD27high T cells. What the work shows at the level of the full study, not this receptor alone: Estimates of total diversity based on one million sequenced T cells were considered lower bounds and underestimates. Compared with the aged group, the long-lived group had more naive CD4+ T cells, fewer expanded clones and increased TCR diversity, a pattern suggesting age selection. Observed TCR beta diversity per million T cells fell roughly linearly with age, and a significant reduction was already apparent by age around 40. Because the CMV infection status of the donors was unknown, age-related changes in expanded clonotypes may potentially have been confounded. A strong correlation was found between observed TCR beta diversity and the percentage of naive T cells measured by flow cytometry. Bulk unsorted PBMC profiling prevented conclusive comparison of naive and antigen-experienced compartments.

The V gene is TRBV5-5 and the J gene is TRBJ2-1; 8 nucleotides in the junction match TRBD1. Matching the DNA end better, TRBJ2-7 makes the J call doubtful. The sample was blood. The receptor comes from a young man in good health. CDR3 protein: CASTPGTGGYNEQYF. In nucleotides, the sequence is TGTGCCAGCACCCCTGGCACAGGGGGTTACAATGAGCAGTACTTC.